Each of the 9 T cell receptor beta chains below was sequenced from the same sample in a study of shared clonotypes between healthy human individuals (dated by TCRdb to about 2020). The library came from the immunoSEQ multiplex PCR assay. Sourced from immuneACCESS, this table was stored by TCRdb with only in-frame sequences that have V and J called. A share of the clones is absent; for the studies checked, an unresolved V gene accounts for under half, and the remainder has no known explanation. The sample table holds 2 million or so clones, of which 85% to 95% were seen once. Of the sample, about 0.13% falls within the top ten clones. The source material was naive CD4+ T cells sorted from blood. The cell subset or site label corresponds to: CD45RA+ positively selected. The receptors derive from a man younger than 35 in good health.

This clone was seen more than once but under ten times. This chain uses TRBV4-1 with TRBJ1-6; D uncertain. The germline V gene has CDR1 MGHRA and CDR2 YSYEKL. This CDR3 contains 15 residues. V was clipped by 4 bases and J by 7 bases, with 14 bases between them. This chain's CDR3 is CASSPWGDWNSPLHF. CDR3 coding DNA: TGCGCCAGCAGCCCCTGGGGAGATTGGAATTCACCCCTCCACTTT.

This clone was found once. The V and J genes are TRBV11-1 and TRBJ2-3; no firm D call. The CDR3 runs 12 residues. Trimming left V 1 base short and J 4 bases short, with 3 bases between. Germline CDR1 SGHAT, CDR2 FQDESV (reference sequence). The CDR3 region is CASSLEPDTQYF. CDR3 bases: TGTGCCAGCAGCTTAGAGCCAGATACGCAGTATTTT.

This sequence joins TRBV7-9 and TRBJ2-7; D unresolved. V dropped 2 bases and J dropped 4 bases, with 9 bases sitting between them. This CDR3 comprises 13 residues. Germline V gene data show CDR1 as SEHNR and CDR2 as FQNEAQ (reference sequence). Written as DNA, the CDR3 is TGTGCCAGCAGCTTAACCCGGGTATACGAGCAGTACTTC. Its translation is CASSLTRVYEQYF. The full variable domain, completed using reference TRBV7-9 and TRBJ2-7, is DTGVSQNPRHKITKRGQNVTFRCDPISEHNRLYWYRQTLGQGPEFLTYFQNEAQLEKSRLLSDRFSAERPKGSFSTLEIQRTEQGDSAMYLCASSLTRVYEQYFGPGTRLTVT.

This clone was found once. The V call is TRBV27, the J call TRBJ2-2; 15 bases match TRBD2. The CDR3 consists of 18 residues. V gave up 5 bases and J gave up 7 bases; unmatched junction bases: 11. CDR1 is MNHEY, CDR2 SMNVEV, per germline (reference sequence). The CDR3 DNA follows: TGTGCCAGCAGTATCTGGACTAGCGGGAGGGCCAGACTCGGGGAGCTGTTTTTT. Amino acids: CASSIWTSGRARLGELFF.

This chain links TRBV28 with TRBJ1-2, with TRBD1 as a possible D gene (6 bases). The V gene lost 3 bases and the J gene lost 8 bases, with 16 bases spanning the gap. The germline V gene encodes CDR1 MDHEN and CDR2 SYDVKM. The CDR3 runs 14 residues. For the CDR3, the DNA is TGTGCCAGCAGTTTTGACAGGCTTCTAGGGGGCTACACCTTC. Its protein is CASSFDRLLGGYTF.

The chain has TRBV5-1 and TRBJ2-1, with D unresolved. Trimming stripped 4 bases from V and 0 bases from J, with 14 bases between. This CDR3 comprises 16 residues. The V gene's germline CDR1 is SGHRS and CDR2 YFSETQ. CDR3: CASSQLPTSSYNEQFF. The CDR3, as DNA: TGCGCCAGCAGCCAACTTCCAACAAGCTCCTACAATGAGCAGTTCTTC. The full variable domain, its missing parts supplied by reference TRBV5-1 and TRBJ2-1, is KAGVTQTPRYLIKTRGQQVTLSCSPISGHRSVSWYQQTPGQGLQFLFEYFSETQRNKGNFPGRFSGRQFSNSRSEMNVSTLELGDSALYLCASSQLPTSSYNEQFFGPGTRLTVL.

Details on this clone: The sample has other DNA sequences that encode this CDR3 too. V gene TRBV4-3 combines with J gene TRBJ2-1; D remains ambiguous. The CDR3 extends over 14 amino acids. V lost 0 bases and J lost 4, with 7 bases in between. The germline gives CDR1 LGHNA, CDR2 YSLEER. The chain's CDR3 is CASSQDATYNEQFF. The CDR3 bases are TGCGCCAGCAGCCAAGATGCAACATACAATGAGCAGTTCTTC.

The CDR3 DNA is TGTGCCAGCAGTGTAATTGGGGGGTCGGGCACTGAAGCTTTCTTT. Protein sequence: CASSVIGGSGTEAFF. This sequence joins TRBV2 and TRBJ1-1, with a tentative D call TRBD1 (5 bases). The V end was cut by 4 bases, the J end by 4 bases, with 16 bases between. From germline, CDR1 is SNHLY and CDR2 FYNNEI. The CDR3 spans 15 residues. Full variable domain (missing parts from reference TRBV2 and TRBJ1-1): EPEVTQTPSHQVTQMGQEVILRCVPISNHLYFYWYRQILGQKVEFLVSFYNNEISEKSEIFDDQFSVERPDGSNFTLKIRSTKLEDSAMYFCASSVIGGSGTEAFFGQGTRLTVV.

This rearrangement joins TRBV7-9 to TRBJ2-2; 10 bases align to TRBD1. Per germline, CDR1 SEHNR and CDR2 FQNEAQ (reference sequence). After removal of 6 bases from V and 4 bases from J, the junction contained 8 bases not matched to a gene. There are 16 residues in the CDR3. CDR3 bases: TGTGCCAGCAGTTGGAGTGGGACAGGGGCCACCGGGGAGCTGTTTTTT. This encodes CASSWSGTGATGELFF.